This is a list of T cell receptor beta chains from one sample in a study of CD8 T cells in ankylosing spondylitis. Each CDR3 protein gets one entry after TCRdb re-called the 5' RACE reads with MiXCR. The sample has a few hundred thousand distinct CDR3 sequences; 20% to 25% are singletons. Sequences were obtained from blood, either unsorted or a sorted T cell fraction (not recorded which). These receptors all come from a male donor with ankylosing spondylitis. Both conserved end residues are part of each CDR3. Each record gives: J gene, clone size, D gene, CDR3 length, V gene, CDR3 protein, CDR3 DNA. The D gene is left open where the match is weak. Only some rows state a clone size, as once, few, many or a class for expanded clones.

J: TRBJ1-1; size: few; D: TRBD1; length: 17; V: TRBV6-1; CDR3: CASRSHSRDRGNTEAFF; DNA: TGTGCCAGCAGGTCTCACTCCCGGGACAGGGGAAACACTGAAGCTTTCTTT
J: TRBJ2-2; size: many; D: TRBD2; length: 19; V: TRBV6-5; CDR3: CASSYPSAYSGRNTGELFF; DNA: TGTGCCAGCAGTTACCCGAGTGCCTATAGCGGGAGGAACACCGGGGAGCTGTTTTTT
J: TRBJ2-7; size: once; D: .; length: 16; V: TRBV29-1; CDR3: CSVEDRRQARPYEQYF; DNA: TGCAGCGTTGAAGATAGGCGACAGGCCCGTCCCTACGAGCAGTACTTC
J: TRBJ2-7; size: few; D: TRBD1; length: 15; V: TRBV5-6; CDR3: CASSLVSSQGYEQYF; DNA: TGTGCCAGCAGCTTGGTCTCTTCACAGGGGTACGAGCAGTACTTC
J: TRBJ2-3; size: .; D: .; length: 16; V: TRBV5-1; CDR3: CASSIGPEYHTDTQYF; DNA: TGCGCCAGCAGTATTGGACCTGAATACCACACAGATACGCAGTATTTT
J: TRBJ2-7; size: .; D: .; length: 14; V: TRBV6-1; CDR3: CASTLSGRYGEQYF; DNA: TGTGCCAGCACCCTCTCCGGGAGATACGGCGAGCAGTACTTC
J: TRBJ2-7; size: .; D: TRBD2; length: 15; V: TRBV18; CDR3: CASSPSGLAGREQYF; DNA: TGTGCCAGCTCACCGAGTGGGCTAGCGGGACGCGAGCAGTACTTC
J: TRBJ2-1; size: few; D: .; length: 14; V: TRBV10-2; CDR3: CASSDRTDHNEQFF; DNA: TGCGCCAGCAGTGATCGGACAGACCACAATGAGCAGTTCTTC
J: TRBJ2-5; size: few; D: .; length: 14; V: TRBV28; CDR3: CASSPTQDQETQYF; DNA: TGTGCCAGCAGCCCAACCCAGGACCAAGAGACCCAGTACTTC
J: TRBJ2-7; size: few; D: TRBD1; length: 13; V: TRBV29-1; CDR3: CSVPGQGTYEQYF; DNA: TGCAGCGTGCCGGGACAGGGGACCTACGAGCAGTACTTC
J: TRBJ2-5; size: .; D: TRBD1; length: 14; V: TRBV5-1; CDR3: CASSFPGQGEAQYF; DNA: TGCGCCAGCAGCTTCCCGGGACAGGGGGAAGCCCAGTACTTC
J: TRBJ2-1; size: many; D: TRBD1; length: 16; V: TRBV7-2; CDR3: CASSHSPGQGLNEQFF; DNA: TGTGCCAGCAGTCACTCTCCGGGACAGGGGTTGAATGAGCAGTTCTTC
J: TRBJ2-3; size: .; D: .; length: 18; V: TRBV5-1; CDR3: CASSPNSGGGASTDTQYF; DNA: TGCGCCAGCTCACCAAACTCCGGCGGAGGAGCTAGCACAGATACGCAGTATTTT
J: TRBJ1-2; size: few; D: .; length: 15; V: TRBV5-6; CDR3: CASSDSPRNHYGYTF; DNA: TGTGCCAGCAGCGATTCCCCCCGTAACCACTATGGCTACACCTTC
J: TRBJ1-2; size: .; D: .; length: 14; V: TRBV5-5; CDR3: CASSLVPANYGYTF; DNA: TGTGCCAGCAGCTTGGTGCCAGCTAACTATGGCTACACCTTC
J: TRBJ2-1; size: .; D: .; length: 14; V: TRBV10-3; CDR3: CAISESYSYNEQFF; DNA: TGTGCCATCAGTGAGTCGTATTCCTACAATGAGCAGTTCTTC
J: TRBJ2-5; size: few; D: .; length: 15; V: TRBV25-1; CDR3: CASSEYLGHQETQYF; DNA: TGTGCCAGCAGTGAATATTTAGGGCACCAAGAGACCCAGTACTTC
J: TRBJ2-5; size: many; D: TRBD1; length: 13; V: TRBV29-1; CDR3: CSARDRVQETQYF; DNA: TGCAGCGCCCGGGACAGGGTTCAAGAGACCCAGTACTTC
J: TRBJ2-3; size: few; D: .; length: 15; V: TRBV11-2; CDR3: CASSSLRPSADTQYF; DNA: TGTGCCAGCAGCTCCCTGAGGCCGTCGGCAGATACGCAGTATTTT
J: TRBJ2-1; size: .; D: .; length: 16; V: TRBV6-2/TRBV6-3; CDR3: CASSSPRSGFYNEQFF; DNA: TGTGCCAGCAGTTCCCCAAGGAGCGGGTTCTACAATGAGCAGTTCTTC
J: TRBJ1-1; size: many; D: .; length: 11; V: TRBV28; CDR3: CASRVNTEAFF; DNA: TGTGCCAGCAGGGTGAACACTGAAGCTTTCTTT
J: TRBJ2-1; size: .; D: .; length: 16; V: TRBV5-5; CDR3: CASSLGWAGSYNEQFF; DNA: TGTGCCAGCAGCTTGGGGTGGGCAGGATCCTACAATGAGCAGTTCTTC
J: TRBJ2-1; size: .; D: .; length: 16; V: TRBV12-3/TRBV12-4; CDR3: CASSPRIASNYNEQFF; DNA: TGTGCCAGCAGTCCCCGAATCGCCTCGAACTACAATGAGCAGTTCTTC
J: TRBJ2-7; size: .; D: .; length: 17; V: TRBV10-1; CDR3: CASSESGTTSNTYEQYF; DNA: TGCGCCAGCAGTGAGTCAGGAACGACGTCTAATACCTACGAGCAGTACTTC
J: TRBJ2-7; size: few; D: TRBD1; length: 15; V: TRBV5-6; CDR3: CASSLTGTETYEQYF; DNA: TGTGCCAGCAGCCTGACCGGGACAGAGACTTACGAGCAGTACTTC
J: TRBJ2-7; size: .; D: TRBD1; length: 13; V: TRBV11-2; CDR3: CASSKTGTAEQYF; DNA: TGTGCCAGCAGCAAAACCGGGACAGCCGAGCAGTACTTC
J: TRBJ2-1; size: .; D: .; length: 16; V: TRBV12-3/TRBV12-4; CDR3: CASSQMERGVGNEQFF; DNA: TGTGCCAGCAGCCAAATGGAAAGGGGAGTTGGGAATGAGCAGTTCTTC
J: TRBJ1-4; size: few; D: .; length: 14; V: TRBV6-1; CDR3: CASSRTGDNEKLFF; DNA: TGTGCCAGCAGCAGAACAGGAGATAATGAAAAACTGTTTTTT
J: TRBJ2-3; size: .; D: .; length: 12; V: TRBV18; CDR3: CASSPAIGTQYF; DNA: TGTGCCAGCTCACCAGCCATCGGGACGCAGTATTTT
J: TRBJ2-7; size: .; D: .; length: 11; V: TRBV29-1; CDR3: CSFLGGDQQYF; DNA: TGCAGCTTCCTCGGCGGGGACCAGCAGTACTTC
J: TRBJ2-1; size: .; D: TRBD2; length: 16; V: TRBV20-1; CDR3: CSARAERGGSVNEQFF; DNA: TGCAGTGCTAGGGCAGAGAGGGGCGGGAGTGTAAATGAGCAGTTCTTC
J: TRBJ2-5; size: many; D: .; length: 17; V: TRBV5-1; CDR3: CASSLWPYNTSPETQYF; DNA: TGCGCCAGCAGCTTGTGGCCCTATAATACTAGCCCAGAGACCCAGTACTTC
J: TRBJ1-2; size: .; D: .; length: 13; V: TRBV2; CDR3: CASSELNNYGYTF; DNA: TGTGCCAGCAGTGAACTTAATAACTATGGCTACACCTTC
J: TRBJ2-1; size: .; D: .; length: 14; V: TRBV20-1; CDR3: CSANRDWGTGEQFF; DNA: TGCAGTGCTAACCGGGACTGGGGGACTGGTGAGCAGTTCTTC
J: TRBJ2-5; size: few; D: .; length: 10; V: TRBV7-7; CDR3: CASGTETQYF; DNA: TGTGCCAGCGGAACGGAGACCCAGTACTTC
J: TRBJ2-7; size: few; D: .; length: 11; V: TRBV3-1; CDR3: CASSLYGEQYF; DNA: TGTGCCAGCAGCCTTTATGGCGAGCAGTACTTC
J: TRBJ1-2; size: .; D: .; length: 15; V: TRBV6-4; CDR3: CASTPGSGLRYGYTF; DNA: TGTGCCAGCACCCCGGGGTCGGGGCTGCGCTATGGCTACACCTTC
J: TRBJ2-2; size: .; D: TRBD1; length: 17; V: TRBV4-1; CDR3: CASSQGWTGENTGELFF; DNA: TGCGCCAGCAGCCAAGGGTGGACAGGGGAGAACACCGGGGAGCTGTTTTTT
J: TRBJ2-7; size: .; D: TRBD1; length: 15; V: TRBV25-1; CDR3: CASSARDRVNYEQYF; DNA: TGTGCCAGCAGTGCCCGGGACAGGGTAAATTACGAGCAGTACTTC
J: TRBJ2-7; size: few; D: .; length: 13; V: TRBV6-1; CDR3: CASSEVSTYEQYF; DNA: TGTGCCAGCAGTGAAGTCAGTACCTACGAGCAGTACTTC